What follows are 6 T cell receptor beta chains derived from one specimen sequenced in a study of monozygotic twins with inflammatory bowel disease. TCRdb re-called the 5' RACE reads; one entry per CDR3 protein, DNA not given. The data show approximately 390,000 distinct CDR3 sequences, and the top ten clones hold roughly 2.5%. Sample: blood. All receptors derive from a human donor with ulcerative colitis or Crohn's disease, or a healthy co-twin of an affected twin (not recorded which).

The V gene is TRBV2, the J gene TRBJ2-5; TCRdb lists TRBD1, though no DNA is available to test this call. Germline V gene lookup returns CDR1 SNHLY and CDR2 FYNNEI. The CDR3 is 12 amino acids. CDR3 sequence: CASSDRGETQYF.

The chain joins TRBV11-2 to TRBJ2-7; there is no DNA to check the TCRdb D call of TRBD1. The germline CDR1 and CDR2 sequences are SGHAT and FQNNGV. This CDR3 contains 15 residues. This CDR3 is CASSSPGTGADEQYF.

CDR3 in amino acids: CATSRGSGRPPLAKNIQYF. J is TRBJ2-4 and V is TRBV15; TCRdb picks TRBD2, but there is no DNA to check that call. The CDR3 covers 19 residues. Germline CDR1 LNHNV, CDR2 YYDKDF (reference sequence).

The rearrangement uses TRBV14 and TRBJ1-6. In germline, CDR1 is SGHDN, CDR2 FVKESK. The CDR3 covers 15 residues. The CDR3 protein is CASSQSSAYNSPLHF.

The genes are TRBV20-1 and TRBJ2-5; the D gene TCRdb calls, TRBD2, cannot be checked with no DNA. The CDR3 loop spans 12 amino acids. The V gene's germline CDR1 is DFQATT and CDR2 SNEGSKA (reference sequence). CDR3 loop: CSASPPQETQYF.

V gene TRBV27 combines with J gene TRBJ1-2; TCRdb lists TRBD1, though no DNA is available to test this call. Germline V gene data show CDR1 as MNHEY and CDR2 as SMNVEV (reference sequence). The length of the CDR3 is 14 residues. CDR3 residues: CASSLGGLNYGYTF.